This TCR beta chain was documented in a study of T-cell reconstitution after alpha-beta-depleted transplantation in children. Study-level results: T-cell numbers and diversity, one year after transplant, stemmed largely from T cells that were newly produced. Where some patients showed high TCRbeta diversity at day 60, it came from recipient T cells and thymic progenitors that had survived. Where alpha-beta T cells came from about two months after transplant was reportedly several hundred expanded graft clones.

The germline CDR1 and CDR2 sequences are SGHRS and YFSETQ. This CDR3 contains 11 residues. Trimming removed 3 bases from V and 9 bases from J, with 7 bases in between. This clonotype has at least ten counts. Its matching antigen is unknown. A TCRbeta library incorporating unique molecular identifiers was prepared. TCRdb independently ran MiXCR on the PCR reads; one entry per CDR3 protein. The data contain approximately 300,000 distinct CDR3 sequences, over 9.5% of them singletons. The sample was PBMCs, taken before TCRalphabeta/CD19-depleted stem cell transplant. The clonotype was recovered from a boy under two years old with acute myeloid leukemia, due to receive a stem cell transplant. This chain uses TRBV5-1 with TRBJ2-1; D gene unclear. The CDR3, as DNA: TGCGCCAGCAGCTGGACGGGTGAGCAGTTCTTC. Protein sequence: CASSWTGEQFF.